Sequencing of this T cell receptor (beta chain) was carried out in a study of T cells in Graves' hyperthyroidism and ophthalmopathy (dated by TCRdb to about 2019). With respect to the entire study: Peripheral blood was sampled at the time of initial diagnosis, prior to any treatment. TCR V-J signatures able to tell the groups apart were searched for in a discovery cohort of 100 patients, of whom 43 had Graves' ophthalmopathy and about 55 had stable Graves' hyperthyroidism. Prospective prediction of ophthalmopathy was tested in an independent validation cohort of about 19 hyperthyroidism patients and some 17 patients who later progressed to ophthalmopathy. TCR Vbeta CDR3 sequencing of roughly 140 peripheral blood samples (more than 40 ophthalmopathy, some 75 hyperthyroidism and around 17 progressor patients) is reported in the paper. The study also compared thyroid tissue and blood T-cell repertoires from 5 to 7 Graves' hyperthyroidism patients. After blood sampling, hyperthyroidism patients were treated with methimazole at a starting dose of 30 mg daily, and ophthalmopathy patients were treated with high-dose intravenous methylprednisolone. The approximately 90 discovery patients were divided at random into training and test sets in a 7:3 ratio. The study at large found these results: Ophthalmopathy was separated from stable hyperthyroidism by a 13 V-J signature model, with around 88% sensitivity and about 81% specificity obtained in cross-validation and 80%/75% obtained in testing. Most expanded thyroid clonotypes (frequency above 0.001) were also detected in blood, a finding suggesting that blood repertoires may reflect thyroid immune responses. Sample size was not statistically predetermined, and blinding of investigators to group allocation was not performed. In validation, progression to ophthalmopathy was predicted by the model with around 70% sensitivity and approximately 78% specificity, a median of approximately 6.5 months before onset.

Graves' hyperthyroidism was defined as stable when no progression to ophthalmopathy occurred over 18 months of follow-up. Hyperthyroidism patients were newly diagnosed, with disease duration under 2 months, and aged 18 to 65 years. Patients with uncontrolled infections, other autoimmune diseases, pregnancy or lactation were excluded. Diagnoses were based on clinical symptoms, serum thyroxine and TRAb, thyroid ultrasound and orbital computed tomography. PBMCs were separated from roughly 9.3 ml of fresh peripheral blood using Ficoll-Paque density gradient centrifugation. Total RNA was extracted using Trizol reagent, and RNA quality was assessed on an Agilent 2100 Bioanalyzer. This clonotype was recorded a few times. What this receptor recognizes is not known. No base quality values were provided; no much bigger clone lies one nucleotide off. The TCR beta CDR3 regions were amplified from RNA transcripts. For the first round of RT-PCR on the TCR CDR3, the HTBI primer set was used together with the Qiagen OneStep RT-PCR kit. The libraries were constructed in a second round of multiplex PCR and then size-selected and purified. Sequencing of the libraries was done on an Illumina HiSeq2000 using paired-end 100 bp reads. For the original study's pipeline: SOAPnuke was used to process the raw data, with reads discarded if the reads contained adapters or uncalled bases, had a mean Phred below 15, or lacked an exact constant-primer or identifier match. High-quality paired reads were merged using COPE v1.2.5, and each unique nucleotide sequence was defined as a clonotype. Clonotypes were aligned to IMGT TRBV, TRBD and TRBJ reference segments using MiTCR v1.1. Analysis was restricted to V-J combinations with a frequency above 0.0001, which covered roughly 99% of repertoires. A TCS score was defined as the ratio of F50 (clonal expansion) to E x V (chaos), with BLOSUM62-based TCRdist applied between CDR3 peptides within each V-J. Welch's t-statistics and random forest reduced roughly 540 V-J features to about 12, which were used in a naive Bayes classifier (R e1071). The similarity between thyroid and blood repertoires was quantified using the Morisita-Horn index. TCRdb reran the public reads through fastp at Q25 and MiXCR, keeping productive beta chains. Rows merge per CDR3 protein into single entries with the most common DNA and genes. TCRdb, not the original authors, processed these V and J calls. The sample records 700,000 to 850,000 distinct CDR3 sequences, 30% to 40% of which are singletons. The biggest ten clones account for 31% of the sample.

Compared with germline, V lacks 3 bases and J lacks 5 bases; bases without a gene match: 8. The CDR3 starts with the cysteine, ends with the phenylalanine, and has 14 residues. Here the CDR3 DNA is all that survives: 42 bases in frame from base 1. CDR1 and CDR2, looked up from the germline V gene, are SQVTM and ANQGSEA. Material: blood. The chain employs TRBV29-1 and TRBJ1-1; TRBD1 matches 8 bases in the middle. The clonotype originates from a middle-aged woman with Graves' hyperthyroidism. Read as DNA, the sequence is TGCAGCGTTGACTCAGGGGGCTGGGGAACTGAAGCTTTCTTT. Translated, it gives CSVDSGGWGTEAFF.